The 8 T cell receptor beta chains below all came from one sample that was sequenced in a study of blood T cell repertoires in COVID-19. The repertoire was sequenced with immunoSEQ multiplex PCR; TCRdb's copy has only in-frame clones and lacks some. The table includes approximately 80,000 clones, about 73% detected once. The sample consisted of peripheral blood. Receptors originate from a man aged 50 to 60 with active or convalescent COVID-19.

The chain is built from TRBV5-1 and TRBJ1-1, with TRBD1 matching over 11 bases. V shed 4 bases, J shed 5 bases, and the junction held 4 bases outside the gene matches. From germline, CDR1 is SGHRS and CDR2 YFSETQ. The CDR3 sequence is 14 residues long. The CDR3 region has the DNA TGCGCCAGCAGCGTGGGACAGGGGGAAACTGAAGCTTTCTTT. Its protein product is CASSVGQGETEAFF. Complete variable domain (other parts from reference TRBV5-1 and TRBJ1-1): KAGVTQTPRYLIKTRGQQVTLSCSPISGHRSVSWYQQTPGQGLQFLFEYFSETQRNKGNFPGRFSGRQFSNSRSEMNVSTLELGDSALYLCASSVGQGETEAFFGQGTRLTVV.

Turning to this clone: The junction differs from germline at one of its ends, possibly a read error. V usage is TRBV7-7 and J usage is TRBJ2-2, with TRBD2 matching over 8 bases. Germline V CDR1 and CDR2: SSHAT, FNYEAQ (reference sequence). The CDR3 is 16 amino acids. Here the CDR3 reads CASSLSVGGATGELFF. The CDR3 DNA reads TGTGCTAGCAGCTTGAGTGTCGGGGGGGCCACCGGGGAGCTGTTTTTT.

The chain combines TRBV18 with TRBJ2-7; 11 bases match TRBD2. J lost 5 bases, V lost 3 bases, and 9 bases had no gene match. This CDR3 has 16 amino acids. Germline CDR1 KGHSH, CDR2 LQKENI. In nucleotides, the CDR3 is TGTGCCAGCTCACCTTCCGGGATAGCGGGGGGGGACGAGCAGTACTTC. Its translation is CASSPSGIAGGDEQYF. Full variable domain (outside the CDR3, taken from reference TRBV18 and TRBJ2-7): NAGVMQNPRHLVRRRGQEARLRCSPMKGHSHVYWYRQLPEEGLKFMVYLQKENIIDESGMPKERFSAEFPKEGPSILRIQQVVRGDSAAYFCASSPSGIAGGDEQYFGPGTRLTVT.

This clone was observed a few times. This chain joins TRBV3-1 (or the pseudogene TRBV3-2) and TRBJ2-7; TRBD2 is a possible D gene (6 bases). V lost 4 bases to trimming and J lost 6 bases, with 16 bases between them. Per germline, CDR1 LGHDT and CDR2 YNNKEL (reference sequence). The CDR3 extends over 14 amino acids. The CDR3 here is CASSRDFRSGEQYF. The CDR3 coding sequence is TGTGCCAGCAGCCGGGACTTCCGTAGTGGCGAGCAGTACTTC.

This clone has just one count. The V gene is TRBV5-1, the J gene TRBJ2-3, with 8 positions matching TRBD1. Trimming cost V 4 bases and J 8 bases; bases outside gene matches: 9. There are 14 residues in the CDR3. Germline V CDR1 and CDR2: SGHRS, YFSETQ. For the CDR3, the DNA is TGCGCCAGCAGCAGAGGGACAGGAGGTGTTACGCAGTATTTT. Protein: CASSRGTGGVTQYF.

In this sample, this clone turned up once. V gene TRBV12-3 or TRBV12-4 combines with J gene TRBJ2-5; D is perhaps TRBD1 (5 bases). The CDR3 extends over 13 amino acids. Trimming shortened V by 8 bases and J by 5 bases, and 15 bases separated the two germline ends. The chain's CDR3 is CASAVVGQETQYF. The CDR3 nucleotides are TGTGCCAGCGCCGTGGTGGGGCAGGAGACCCAGTACTTC.

This clone was seen ten or more times. CDR3 in amino acids: CASSQEGPGGPFYEQYF. The CDR3 DNA reads TGCGCCAGCAGCCAAGAGGGCCCAGGGGGCCCCTTCTACGAGCAGTACTTC. The V and J genes are TRBV4-3 and TRBJ2-7, with TRBD1 matching 8 bases. J gave up 3 bases and V 0 bases, and 10 bases lay outside the gene matches. The CDR3 extends over 17 amino acids. The V gene's germline CDR1 is LGHNA and CDR2 YSLEER.

The chain is built from TRBV5-1 and TRBJ2-2; 8 bases line up with TRBD1. CDR1 and CDR2 from the germline V gene are SGHRS and YFSETQ. CDR3 length: 15 residues. Trimming at V came to 4 bases and at J to 1 base, leaving 3 bases not matched to a gene. The CDR3 region is CASSGQGGNTGELFF. The DNA of the CDR3 is TGCGCCAGCAGCGGACAGGGAGGGAACACCGGGGAGCTGTTTTTT.